This TCR beta chain derives from a study of blood T cell repertoires in COVID-19. As for the study in general: COVID-19 samples collected from the United States, Italy and Spain covered acute and convalescent phases. Sources were T cells, B-cell-depleted T cells, or PBMCs; the material itself was cDNA or gDNA.

CDR1 and CDR2 from the germline V gene are MNHEY and SMNVEV (reference sequence). Germline trimming cut 6 bases from V and 8 bases from J; bases unmatched to any gene: 13. This CDR3 has 16 residues. Some clones are missing from TCRdb's copy, which holds only in-frame ones; the method was immunoSEQ multiplex PCR. The sample has roughly 130,000 clones, about 83% seen once; the top ten hold roughly 9.7%. The sample consisted of peripheral blood. The gene calls are TRBV27 and TRBJ1-2; 12 bases are shared with TRBD1. The origin of this receptor is a man aged 35 to 55 with active or convalescent COVID-19. The CDR3 sequence: CASSRRPGQGAGGYTF. Written as DNA, the CDR3 is TGTGCCAGCAGCCGTCGTCCGGGACAGGGGGCGGGAGGCTACACCTTC.